This T cell receptor (beta chain) was identified in a study of shared clonotypes between healthy human individuals. Findings and limits, study-wide: Measured sharing among donors was expected to vary with sequencing depth. In having few donors, the study represented limited genetic and exposure-history diversity.

Points on this clone: Its antigen is unidentified.

Every immunoSEQ plate was one replicate of a subset's evenly spread DNA. Repertoires were generated with immunoSEQ multiplex PCR, while TCRdb's copy carries only in-frame clones and drops some. The repertoire holds more than 2 million clones, with 85% to 95% as singletons. Donation came from healthy HIV-negative adults that had no recent acute infections or vaccinations. The V gene's germline CDR1 is MGHDK and CDR2 SYGVNS. V lost 6 bases and J 1 base, leaving 6 bases between the germline ends. This CDR3 region has 12 residues. Source material: naive CD4+ T cells sorted from blood. Subset described: CD45RA+ positively selected. The chain is built from TRBV25-1 and TRBJ1-1; D gene unclear. The receptor was derived from a man younger than 35 in good health. The CDR3: CASRSGNTEAFF. The CDR3 nucleotides are TGTGCCAGCAGGAGCGGGAACACTGAAGCTTTCTTT.